The 13 T cell receptor beta chains given below trace back to one sample, sequenced in a study of T cell responses to AZD1222 COVID-19 vaccine. Using immunoSEQ multiplex PCR, the repertoire was profiled, and TCRdb retains in-frame clones only, with some absent. This sample yields around 94,000 clones, of which more than 70% are seen a single time; over 15% belongs to the top ten. Sequences were derived from peripheral blood, sampled on day 0 of AZD1222 vaccination. The receptors were gathered from an adult in good health.

The rearrangement joins TRBV28 to TRBJ2-6, with D perhaps TRBD1 (5 bases). V was cut by 3 bases and J by 0 bases, with 6 bases left in between. Germline lookup yields CDR1 MDHEN and CDR2 SYDVKM. This CDR3 is 15 amino acids long. The CDR3 DNA reads TGTGCCAGCAGTTTCAGGGCCTCTGGGGCCAACGTCCTGACTTTC. It encodes CASSFRASGANVLTF.

The chain carries TRBV11-2 and TRBJ2-5; 12 nucleotides line up with TRBD2. V shed 5 bases, J shed 5 bases, and the junction held 9 bases outside the gene matches. CDR3 length: 16 amino acids. Germline assignment: CDR1 SGHAT and CDR2 FQNNGV. CDR3 nucleotide sequence: TGTGCCAGCAGCGACAGACTAGCGGGGGCAGGGGAGACCCAGTACTTC. Encoded protein: CASSDRLAGAGETQYF.

The J gene is TRBJ1-2, the V gene TRBV7-9, with TRBD1 matching over 8 bases. The CDR3 has 14 amino acids. The trim removed 2 bases at V and 8 bases at J, leaving 7 bases unmatched. The germline V gene encodes CDR1 SEHNR and CDR2 FQNEAQ (reference sequence). This CDR3 is CASSLNQGAQGYTF. The CDR3 nucleotides read TGTGCCAGCAGCTTAAATCAGGGGGCGCAGGGCTACACCTTC. Full variable domain (remainder filled in from reference TRBV7-9 and TRBJ1-2): DTGVSQNPRHKITKRGQNVTFRCDPISEHNRLYWYRQTLGQGPEFLTYFQNEAQLEKSRLLSDRFSAERPKGSFSTLEIQRTEQGDSAMYLCASSLNQGAQGYTFGSGTRLTVV.

CDR3 in amino acids: CASSHLSQELFF. For the CDR3, the DNA is TGCGCCAGCAGCCATCTATCCCAAGAACTGTTTTTT. V gene TRBV4-1 combines with J gene TRBJ1-4; D call uncertain. CDR1 is MGHRA and CDR2 is YSYEKL in the germline V gene. V lost 3 bases to trimming and J lost 12 bases, with 11 bases between them. CDR3 size: 12 residues.

The genes are TRBV10-3 and TRBJ2-6; 7 bases are shared with TRBD1. This CDR3 contains 13 residues. J gave up 15 bases and V 5 bases, and 10 bases lay outside the gene matches. Germline CDR1 is ENHRY and CDR2 is SYGVKD. CDR3 protein: CAISTGTEDNLTF. The CDR3 region has the DNA TGTGCCATCAGTACCGGGACAGAGGATAACCTGACTTTC.

This sequence joins TRBV7-8 and TRBJ1-2, with 7 bases identical to TRBD1. This CDR3 comprises 14 residues. Germline assignment: CDR1 SGHVS and CDR2 FQNEAQ. V lost 7 bases and J lost 2; bases outside the gene matches: 7. Written as DNA, the CDR3 is TGTGCCAGCATCAAGGGACAGTTGAACTATGGCTACACCTTC. Its protein product is CASIKGQLNYGYTF. Full variable domain (rest looked up from reference TRBV7-8 and TRBJ1-2): GAGVSQSPRYKVAKRGQDVALRCDPISGHVSLFWYQQALGQGPEFLTYFQNEAQLDKSGLPSDRFFAERPEGSVSTLKIQRTQQEDSAVYLCASIKGQLNYGYTFGSGTRLTVV.

The chain links TRBV3-1 (or the pseudogene TRBV3-2) to TRBJ2-1; D gene uncertain. Per the germline V gene, CDR1 is LGHDT and CDR2 is YNNKEL (reference sequence). The germline V and J ends were trimmed by 4 bases and 9 bases, with 13 bases remaining between them. This CDR3 contains 13 residues. The DNA for the CDR3 is TGTGCCAGCAGCCCCTCAGGTGCAGGTGAGCAGTTCTTC. It specifies CASSPSGAGEQFF.

V and J are TRBV3-1 (or the pseudogene TRBV3-2) and TRBJ2-1; the match to TRBD2 covers 8 bases. Trimming cost V 4 bases and J 0 bases; bases outside gene matches: 8. This CDR3 region has 17 residues. The germline gives CDR1 LGHDT, CDR2 YNNKEL (reference sequence). The DNA of the CDR3 is TGTGCCAGCAGCCGCCTTAGACTAGCGTCCTCCTACAATGAGCAGTTCTTC. Translated, it gives CASSRLRLASSYNEQFF.

V is TRBV7-2 and J is TRBJ1-1; D gene uncertain. The CDR3 spans 14 residues. CDR1 and CDR2 (germline): SGHTA, FQGNSA. Trimming removed 1 base from V and 0 bases from J, with 6 bases in between. As DNA, the CDR3 is TGTGCCAGCAGCTTAGAGCCAGTGAACACTGAAGCTTTCTTT. This translates into CASSLEPVNTEAFF.

The genes are TRBV11-1 and TRBJ2-5, with TRBD1 as a possible D gene (6 bases). CDR1 is SGHAT, CDR2 FQDESV, per germline (reference sequence). V lost 5 bases, J lost 4 bases, and 17 bases lay in between. The CDR3 is 15 amino acids. CDR3 residues: CASSRIQGRRETQYF. DNA of the CDR3: TGTGCCAGCAGCCGGATACAGGGTCGGCGAGAGACCCAGTACTTC.

The chain is built from TRBV6-5 and TRBJ2-7; D remains unclear. The CDR3 is 13 residues long. The ends were cut back, 6 bases at V and 4 bases at J, with 13 bases in the middle. CDR1 and CDR2 from the germline V gene are MNHEY and SVGAGI. CDR3 loop: CASSYDSEYEQYF. CDR3 in DNA: TGTGCCAGCAGCTACGACTCTGAGTACGAGCAGTACTTC.

This clone was seen just once. The V call is TRBV4-2, the J call TRBJ1-2, with 7 bases matching TRBD1. V gave up 5 bases and J gave up 7 bases; unmatched junction bases: 13. Germline V CDR1 and CDR2: LGHNA, YNFKEQ. The CDR3 spans 15 residues. DNA for the CDR3: TGTGCCAGCAGCTCACCGGACAGGTTTTGGGGTGGCTACACCTTC. Its translation is CASSSPDRFWGGYTF.

The chain recombines TRBV5-4 with TRBJ2-1; perhaps TRBD2 as D (6 bases). The germline V and J ends were trimmed by 2 bases and 0 bases, with 9 bases remaining between them. From germline, CDR1 is SGHNT and CDR2 YYREEE (reference sequence). The length of the CDR3 is 15 residues. In DNA, the CDR3 is TGTGCCAGCAGCTTCGGGGGTACCTCCTACAATGAGCAGTTCTTC. This translates into CASSFGGTSYNEQFF.